The 10 T cell receptor beta chains listed next were all sequenced from one sample in a study of blood T cell repertoires in COVID-19 (dated by TCRdb to 2019 to 2021). The method was the immunoSEQ multiplex PCR assay. TCRdb's version of the immuneACCESS table is confined to in-frame rearrangements and falls short of the full clone set. An unresolved V gene accounts for under half of the shortfall where checked; the remainder is of unknown origin. The sample table shows 20,000 or so clones, and around 86% are seen once. The ten largest clones capture about 12% of the sample. The sample taken for sequencing was peripheral blood. All receptors derive from a woman aged 80 or older with active or convalescent COVID-19.

This clone has only one observation. This chain joins TRBV28 and TRBJ2-3; 9 bases are shared with TRBD1. Germline V gene data show CDR1 as MDHEN and CDR2 as SYDVKM. J lost 4 bases, V lost 6 bases, and 5 bases had no gene match. The CDR3 covers 14 residues. The CDR3 is CASREGTGPDTQYF. CDR3 coding DNA: TGTGCCAGCAGAGAAGGGACAGGGCCAGATACGCAGTATTTT. Using reference TRBV28 and TRBJ2-3 for the parts outside the CDR3, the full variable domain is DVKVTQSSRYLVKRTGEKVFLECVQDMDHENMFWYRQDPGLGLRLIYFSYDVKMKEKGDIPEGYSVSREKKERFSLILESASTNQTSMYLCASREGTGPDTQYFGPGTRLTVL.

The rearrangement joins TRBV19 to TRBJ1-1; D not resolved. Germline CDR1 and CDR2: LNHDA and SQIVND (reference sequence). The CDR3 consists of 13 residues. V was pared by 5 bases and J by 4 bases, with 11 bases between. The CDR3 DNA follows: TGTGCCAGTAGTCTGTTACATCTCACTGAAGCTTTCTTT. It specifies CASSLLHLTEAFF.

The chain employs TRBV6-1 and TRBJ1-5, with 12 bases aligning to TRBD1. The germline gives CDR1 MNHNS, CDR2 SASEGT. Losses at the gene ends were 6 bases for V and 1 base for J; bases not matched to a gene: 16. CDR3 size: 20 residues. CDR3 loop: CASRERITGTGGASNQPQHF. The CDR3 DNA follows: TGTGCCAGCAGGGAAAGAATCACCGGGACAGGGGGCGCGAGCAATCAGCCCCAGCATTTT.

This clone was seen only once. Written as DNA, the CDR3 is TGTGCCAGCACTCAAGATCTATTGGTGGGCTACACCTTC. Translating it yields CASTQDLLVGYTF. The chain is built from TRBV27 and TRBJ1-2; D is undetermined. The germline gives CDR1 MNHEY, CDR2 SMNVEV (reference sequence). The CDR3 spans 13 residues. The germline V and J ends were trimmed by 7 bases and 8 bases, with 17 bases remaining between them.

CDR3 sequence reads: CASSLAQSSYNEQFF. The CDR3 region has the DNA TGTGCCAGCAGCTTGGCACAGAGCTCCTACAATGAGCAGTTCTTC. This chain links TRBV5-4 with TRBJ2-1, with D unresolved. The V gene's germline CDR1 is SGHNT and CDR2 YYREEE (reference sequence). Trimming stripped 0 bases from V and 0 bases from J, with 7 bases between. The CDR3 runs 15 residues. Using reference TRBV5-4 and TRBJ2-1 for the parts outside the CDR3, the full variable domain is ETGVTQSPTHLIKTRGQQVTLRCSSQSGHNTVSWYQQALGQGPQFIFQYYREEENGRGNFPPRFSGLQFPNYSSELNVNALELDDSALYLCASSLAQSSYNEQFFGPGTRLTVL.

The V gene is TRBV7-2, the J gene TRBJ2-3; D possibly corresponds to TRBD2 (7 bases). V gave up 3 bases and J gave up 6 bases, with 13 bases separating them. The germline V gene encodes CDR1 SGHTA and CDR2 FQGNSA. The CDR3 is 14 residues long. The CDR3 coding sequence is TGTGCCAGCAGCTTCTTGGGGGGGCGGGATACGCAGTATTTT. Its translation is CASSFLGGRDTQYF.

The chain couples TRBV4-3 to TRBJ1-1, with a tentative D call TRBD1 (5 bases). Trimming removed 4 bases from V and 11 bases from J, with 23 bases in between. Germline loops: CDR1 LGHNA, CDR2 YSLEER. The CDR3 is 15 residues long. The CDR3 spells CASSPRVGASMGAFF. The CDR3 DNA is TGCGCCAGCAGCCCCCGCGTAGGGGCCTCCATGGGGGCTTTCTTT.

The chain uses TRBV7-2 and TRBJ1-5, with unresolved D. The V and J ends lost 5 bases and 3 bases respectively, with 11 bases between them. This CDR3 region has 14 residues. Looked up from germline, CDR1 is SGHTA and CDR2 is FQGNSA. Here the CDR3 reads CASSQRPDNQPQHF. The CDR3 nucleotides read TGTGCCAGCAGCCAGCGACCAGACAATCAGCCCCAGCATTTT.

This chain joins TRBV6-2 or TRBV6-3 and TRBJ2-1, with 7 nucleotides matching TRBD2. Germline trimming cut 4 bases from V and 10 bases from J; bases unmatched to any gene: 13. Germline CDR1 reads MNHEY; CDR2 reads SVGEGT. The CDR3 runs to 15 residues. For the CDR3, the DNA is TGTGCCAGCAGTTTGGGACTAACCGAAGCAAGCGAGCAGTTCTTC. This sequence encodes CASSLGLTEASEQFF.

The rearrangement uses TRBV28 and TRBJ2-1, with TRBD2 identical over 12 bases. CDR1 and CDR2 from the germline V gene are MDHEN and SYDVKM. The CDR3 runs to 15 residues. V shed 8 bases, J shed 8 bases, and the junction held 10 bases outside the gene matches. CDR3 protein: CASGPASGRADEQFF. In DNA form, the CDR3 reads TGTGCCAGCGGTCCGGCTAGCGGGAGGGCCGATGAGCAGTTCTTC.